Listed here are 18 T cell receptor beta chains from one sample, sequenced in a study of CD8 T cell repertoires and HIV-1 epitope variants. TCRdb's copy holds only in-frame clones and misses some; the assay was immunoSEQ multiplex PCR. This sample has about 90,000 clones, with roughly 80% found just once. The sequenced sample consisted of uncultured baseline CD8+ T cells from peripheral blood mononuclear cells (PBMCs). The receptor set was obtained from a male donor with HIV.

This chain uses TRBV9 with TRBJ2-3, with D uncertain. This CDR3 region has 14 residues. The V gene's germline CDR1 is SGDLS and CDR2 YYNGEE. Trimming left V 3 bases short and J 4 bases short, with 12 bases between. The CDR3 DNA is TGTGCCAGCAGCGAGTACAGAGATTCAGATACGCAGTATTTT. This codes for CASSEYRDSDTQYF.

The V and J genes are TRBV10-3 and TRBJ1-2, with a possible D match to TRBD1 (5 bases). This CDR3 region has 12 residues. V was clipped by 11 bases and J by 7 bases, with 17 bases between them. The germline gives CDR1 ENHRY, CDR2 SYGVKD. DNA of the CDR3: TGTGCCCATCGTCGGGGGGATAGTGGCTACACCTTC. Translated: CAHRRGDSGYTF.

This rearrangement joins TRBV5-6 to TRBJ1-2; a possible D gene is TRBD1 (6 bases). The CDR3 extends over 15 amino acids. The germline CDR1 and CDR2 sequences are SGHDT and YYEEEE. Trimming cost V 0 bases and J 1 base, with 10 bases left between them. The CDR3 region is CASSLVPRGNYGYTF. Written as DNA, the CDR3 is TGTGCCAGCAGCTTGGTACCCAGGGGTAACTATGGCTACACCTTC.

V gene TRBV6-6 combines with J gene TRBJ2-7; D unclear. CDR3 length: 12 residues. Trimming cost V 5 bases and J 4 bases, with 9 bases left between them. Germline CDR1 MNHNY, CDR2 SVGAGI (reference sequence). The CDR3 bases are TGTGCCAGCAGTCCCCAAGTTTACGAGCAGTACTTC. Protein sequence: CASSPQVYEQYF.

V and J are TRBV28 and TRBJ1-5, with TRBD1 identical over 7 bases. CDR1 MDHEN and CDR2 SYDVKM come from the germline V gene. The CDR3 spans 15 residues. V lost 5 bases, J lost 7 bases, and 11 bases stayed unmatched. The CDR3 DNA follows: TGTGCCAGCAGTCCTCCTCCGACAGGGAGCCAGCCCCAGCATTTT. Translating it yields CASSPPPTGSQPQHF.

This clone occurred a few times. The chain is built from TRBV29-1 and TRBJ1-2; D is ambiguous. The CDR3 runs 15 residues. Per the germline V gene, CDR1 is SQVTM and CDR2 is ANQGSEA. V lost 7 bases and J 1 base, leaving 19 bases between the germline ends. The CDR3 reads CSAIESGKVNYGYTF. The CDR3 bases are TGCAGCGCCATTGAGAGTGGGAAAGTTAACTATGGCTACACCTTC.

The chain joins TRBV4-2 to TRBJ2-1, with TRBD2 matching 7 bases. From germline, CDR1 is LGHNA and CDR2 YNFKEQ. Trimming removed 4 bases from V and 9 bases from J; junction bases left unmatched: 12. The CDR3 consists of 15 residues. In DNA form, the CDR3 reads TGTGCCAGCAGCCCTGGACTAGGCGTCCCCGGTGAGCAGTTCTTC. Its protein is CASSPGLGVPGEQFF.

This clone showed up many times. This rearrangement joins TRBV6-5 to TRBJ1-6; D possibly corresponds to TRBD1 (5 bases). Trimming shortened V by 5 bases and J by 5 bases, and 10 bases separated the two germline ends. This CDR3 is built from 14 residues. The germline V gene has CDR1 MNHEY and CDR2 SVGAGI. Here the CDR3 reads CASSTGTDNSPLHF. CDR3 nucleotides: TGTGCCAGCAGTACCGGGACTGATAATTCACCCCTCCACTTT.

This chain links TRBV19 with TRBJ1-1; D not resolved. This CDR3 region has 14 residues. The germline V gene encodes CDR1 LNHDA and CDR2 SQIVND (reference sequence). V was clipped by 5 bases and J by 4 bases, with 14 bases between them. In nucleotides, the CDR3 is TGTGCCAGTAGTCTCGACCCTTCGGGCACTGAAGCTTTCTTT. It specifies CASSLDPSGTEAFF.

This clone has just one count. The chain carries TRBV7-9 and TRBJ1-2, with D unclear. CDR1 SEHNR and CDR2 FQNEAQ come from the germline V gene (reference sequence). This CDR3 is 12 amino acids long. V was shortened by 3 bases and J by 6 bases, with 8 bases between the two germline ends. DNA of the CDR3: TGTGCCAGCAGCTTGAATGTAGATGGCTACACCTTC. Encoded protein: CASSLNVDGYTF.

As to this clone: The same CDR3 can be traced to other DNA sequences in this sample. The CDR3 protein is CASSFRGAETQYF. CDR3 nucleotides: TGTGCCAGCAGCTTTAGGGGGGCGGAGACCCAGTACTTC. This rearrangement joins TRBV5-4 to TRBJ2-5, with D perhaps matching TRBD1 or TRBD2 (6 bases each). The V end was cut by 2 bases, the J end by 5 bases, with 10 bases between. The germline V gene encodes CDR1 SGHNT and CDR2 YYREEE (reference sequence). The length of the CDR3 is 13 residues. Filled out from reference TRBV5-4 and TRBJ2-5, the complete variable domain reads ETGVTQSPTHLIKTRGQQVTLRCSSQSGHNTVSWYQQALGQGPQFIFQYYREEENGRGNFPPRFSGLQFPNYSSELNVNALELDDSALYLCASSFRGAETQYFGPGTRLLVL.

V is TRBV6-4 and J is TRBJ2-3, with D hard to call. The CDR3 has 13 amino acids. Trimming took 4 bases from V and 5 from J, leaving 10 bases between them. CDR1 MRHNA and CDR2 SNTAGT come from the germline V gene. The DNA for the CDR3 is TGTGCCAGCAGTGTAGAGAGTGGAGATACGCAGTATTTT. This gives the protein CASSVESGDTQYF.

The V and J genes are TRBV7-9 and TRBJ2-7; D gene unclear. V lost 3 bases to trimming and J lost 1 base, with 7 bases between them. Germline values: CDR1 SEHNR, CDR2 FQNEAQ (reference sequence). The CDR3 spans 13 residues. CDR3 amino acids: CASSLAGSYEQYF. For the CDR3, the DNA is TGTGCCAGCAGCTTGGCCGGGTCCTACGAGCAGTACTTC.

The rearrangement joins TRBV14 to TRBJ2-5; 8 bases line up with TRBD1. The V and J ends lost 2 bases and 5 bases, in that order; junction bases with no gene match: 10. This CDR3 comprises 16 residues. Germline V CDR1 and CDR2: SGHDN, FVKESK. CDR3 amino acids: CASSQLAIQGAETQYF. The CDR3 DNA follows: TGTGCCAGCAGCCAATTGGCGATTCAGGGGGCTGAGACCCAGTACTTC. Using reference TRBV14 and TRBJ2-5 for the parts outside the CDR3, the full variable domain is EAGVTQFPSHSVIEKGQTVTLRCDPISGHDNLYWYRRVMGKEIKFLLHFVKESKQDESGMPNNRFLAERTGGTYSTLKVQPAELEDSGVYFCASSQLAIQGAETQYFGPGTRLLVL.

The rearrangement joins TRBV7-8 to TRBJ2-7, with 9 positions matching TRBD1. The CDR3 is made up of 14 amino acids. V lost 3 bases, J lost 4 bases, and 4 bases stayed unmatched. Germline-derived CDR1 and CDR2 are SGHVS and FQNEAQ. Here the CDR3 reads CASSLGQGEYEQYF. Written as DNA, the CDR3 is TGTGCCAGCAGCTTGGGACAGGGTGAATACGAGCAGTACTTC.

The rearrangement uses TRBV28 and TRBJ1-5; no definite D call. Looked up from germline, CDR1 is MDHEN and CDR2 is SYDVKM. The V gene lost 6 bases and the J gene lost 6 bases, with 9 bases spanning the gap. This CDR3 spans 12 amino acids. The CDR3 spells CASRSPGQPQHF. For the CDR3, the DNA is TGTGCCAGCAGGTCCCCCGGTCAGCCCCAGCATTTT.

The CDR3 DNA is TGTGCCAGCAGTCTAGCGGCTTCCTACAATGAGCAGTTCTTC. Amino acids: CASSLAASYNEQFF. The V call is TRBV6-1, the J call TRBJ2-1; 7 bases are shared with TRBD2. The CDR3 consists of 14 residues. The J segment lost 1 base and the V segment lost 5 bases, leaving 2 bases of the junction unmatched. Per the germline V gene, CDR1 is MNHNS and CDR2 is SASEGT.

This clone has ten or more counts. The chain has TRBV5-1 and TRBJ1-4; 8 nucleotides match TRBD1. The CDR3 runs to 15 residues. Trimming cost V 3 bases and J 0 bases; bases outside gene matches: 1. Looked up from germline, CDR1 is SGHRS and CDR2 is YFSETQ. DNA for the CDR3: TGCGCCAGCAGCTCGACAGGGGCAACTAATGAAAAACTGTTTTTT. It is translated as CASSSTGATNEKLFF.